The source of this T cell receptor beta chain is a study of glioma-infiltrating T cells. The study, taken as a whole, reports: Very few CDR3 sequences were shared between tissue and blood. Tissue-blood divergence was below expectation in non-neoplastic patients, above in gliomas.

This clonotype was counted many times. Antigen specificity is unknown. The iRepertoire nested amplicon-rescue multiplex PCR amplified TCR alpha and beta CDR3s from RNA. Tissue mRNA or PBMC total RNA, roughly 85-450 ng, went into one-step reverse transcription and amplification. TCRdb recomputed calls from the multiplex PCR reads with MiXCR, one row per CDR3 protein. The table has more than 95,000 distinct CDR3 sequences, roughly 20% seen once. In germline, CDR1 is SNHLY, CDR2 FYNNEI. The CDR3 has 18 residues. With 5 bases removed from V and 8 bases from J, the gap between germline ends came to 29 bases.

This chain uses TRBV2 with TRBJ2-3; either TRBD1 or TRBD2 may fit D (6 bases each). The sample comprised glioma tissue, nonneoplastic brain tissue, or PBMCs (not recorded which). This clonotype was sampled from a human donor with low-grade glioma or glioblastoma, undergoing nonglioma brain surgery, or in good health (not recorded which). CDR3 DNA sequence: TGTGCCAGCAGTCTCCAGCGGAATCTAACAGCAGGAGGGGGTACGCAGTATTTT. It yields the protein CASSLQRNLTAGGGTQYF.